This TCR beta chain originates from a study of response to subunit inactivated influenza vaccine. Via MiXCR, TCRdb re-called the RT-PCR reads, giving one row per CDR3 protein. The sample consists of approximately 730,000 distinct CDR3 sequences, more than 11% of them appearing once. The CDR3 runs to 15 residues. V was pared by 6 bases and J by 1 base, with 15 bases between. CDR1 LNHDA and CDR2 SQIVND come from the germline V gene (reference sequence). This sequence joins TRBV19 and TRBJ1-1; tentative D call: TRBD1 (5 bases). The sequence derives from a man aged 50-60 years who received an inactivated influenza vaccine. Sequenced here: PBMCs from blood, sampled 14 days before vaccination. The CDR3 is CASSWGTNSNTEAFF. The CDR3 region has the DNA TGTGCCAGTAGCTGGGGGACGAACTCGAACACTGAAGCTTTCTTT.